This T cell receptor (beta chain) was sequenced for a study of human T cells and chemical hapten exposure. As for the study in general: The study traced per-sample TCR yield variation mainly to small differences in pooled library volumes. General study findings and limits: Unchanged with DPC sensitization were TCRs above 1 in 1000 frequency.

J lost 6 bases, V lost 0 bases, and 3 bases had no gene match. CDR1 is SGHRS, CDR2 YFSETQ, per germline. The CDR3 consists of 15 residues. Unfractionated whole blood was the source from which total RNA was extracted. Attachment of unique molecular identifiers to individual cDNA molecules was performed in the library. TCRdb used MiXCR to reprocess the 5' RACE reads, holding one entry per CDR3 protein. The sample gives tens of thousands of distinct CDR3 sequences, 7% to 8% of which show up once; 2% to 2.5% is in the top ten. Comment on this clonotype: No antigen is known for it.

J is TRBJ1-6 and V is TRBV5-1; 7 nucleotides match TRBD1. The clonotype originates from a male donor in good health. Here the CDR3 DNA reads TGCGCCAGCAGCTTGGAGGCAGGGGGTAATTCACCCCTCCACTTT. Translated: CASSLEAGGNSPLHF.